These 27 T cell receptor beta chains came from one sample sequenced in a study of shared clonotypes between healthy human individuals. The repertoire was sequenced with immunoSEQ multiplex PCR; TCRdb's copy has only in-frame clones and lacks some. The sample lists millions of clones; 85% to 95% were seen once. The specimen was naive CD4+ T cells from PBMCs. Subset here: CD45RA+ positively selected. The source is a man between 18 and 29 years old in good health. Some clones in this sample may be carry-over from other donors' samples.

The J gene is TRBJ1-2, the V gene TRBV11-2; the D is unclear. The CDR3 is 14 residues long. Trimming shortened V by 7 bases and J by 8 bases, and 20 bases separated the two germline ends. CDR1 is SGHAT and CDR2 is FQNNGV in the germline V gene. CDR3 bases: TGTGCCAGCACCGATTTCCCGTCCGGGGTCGGCTACACCTTC. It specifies CASTDFPSGVGYTF.

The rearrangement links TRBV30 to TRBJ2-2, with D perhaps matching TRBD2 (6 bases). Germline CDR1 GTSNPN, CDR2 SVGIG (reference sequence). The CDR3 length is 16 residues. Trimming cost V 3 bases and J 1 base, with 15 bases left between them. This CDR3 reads CAWREGPGKNTGELFF. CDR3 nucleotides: TGTGCCTGGAGGGAGGGCCCGGGGAAGAACACCGGGGAGCTGTTTTTT.

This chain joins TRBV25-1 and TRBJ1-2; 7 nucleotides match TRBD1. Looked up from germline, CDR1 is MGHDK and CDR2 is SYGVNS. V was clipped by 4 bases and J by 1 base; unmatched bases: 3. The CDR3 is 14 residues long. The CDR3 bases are TGTGCCAGCAGTGGGGACAGCCGTAACTATGGCTACACCTTC. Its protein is CASSGDSRNYGYTF.

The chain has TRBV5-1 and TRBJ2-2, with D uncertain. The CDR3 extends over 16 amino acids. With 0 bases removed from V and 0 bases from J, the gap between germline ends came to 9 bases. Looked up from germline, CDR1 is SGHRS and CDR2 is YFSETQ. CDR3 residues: CASSLEVNANTGELFF. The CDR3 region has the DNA TGCGCCAGCAGCTTGGAGGTCAACGCGAACACCGGGGAGCTGTTTTTT. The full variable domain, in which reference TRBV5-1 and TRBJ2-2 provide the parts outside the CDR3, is KAGVTQTPRYLIKTRGQQVTLSCSPISGHRSVSWYQQTPGQGLQFLFEYFSETQRNKGNFPGRFSGRQFSNSRSEMNVSTLELGDSALYLCASSLEVNANTGELFFGEGSRLTVL.

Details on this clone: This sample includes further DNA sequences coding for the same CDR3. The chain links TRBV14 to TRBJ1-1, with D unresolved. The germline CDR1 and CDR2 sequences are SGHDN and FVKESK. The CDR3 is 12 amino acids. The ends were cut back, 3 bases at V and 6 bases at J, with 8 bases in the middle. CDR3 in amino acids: CASSQGGAEAFF. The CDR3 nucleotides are TGTGCCAGCAGCCAGGGTGGAGCTGAAGCTTTCTTT.

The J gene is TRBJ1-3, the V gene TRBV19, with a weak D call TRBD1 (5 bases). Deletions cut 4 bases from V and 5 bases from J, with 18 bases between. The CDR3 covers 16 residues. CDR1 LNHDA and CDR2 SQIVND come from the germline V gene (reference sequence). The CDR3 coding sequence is TGTGCCAGTAGTAGCCCCACCAGGGCGGCTCGAAACACCATATATTTT. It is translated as CASSSPTRAARNTIYF. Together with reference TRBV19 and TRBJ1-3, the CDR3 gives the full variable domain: DGGITQSPKYLFRKEGQNVTLSCEQNLNHDAMYWYRQDPGQGLRLIYYSQIVNDFQKGDIAEGYSVSREKKESFPLTVTSAQKNPTAFYLCASSSPTRAARNTIYFGEGSWLTVV.

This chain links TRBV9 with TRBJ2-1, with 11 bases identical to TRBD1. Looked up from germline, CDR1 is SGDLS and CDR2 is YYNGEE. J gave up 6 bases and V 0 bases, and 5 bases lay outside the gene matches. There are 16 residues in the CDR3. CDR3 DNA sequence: TGTGCCAGCAGCGTAGGCCCTGGGACAGGGGGCAATGAGCAGTTCTTC. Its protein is CASSVGPGTGGNEQFF.

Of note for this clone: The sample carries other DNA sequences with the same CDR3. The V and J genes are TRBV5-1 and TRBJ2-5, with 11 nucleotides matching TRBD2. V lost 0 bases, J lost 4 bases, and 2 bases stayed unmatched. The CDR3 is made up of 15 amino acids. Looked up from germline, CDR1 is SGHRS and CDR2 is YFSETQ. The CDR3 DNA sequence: TGCGCCAGCAGCTTGGTTCTAGCGGGAGGAGAGACCCAGTACTTC. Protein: CASSLVLAGGETQYF.

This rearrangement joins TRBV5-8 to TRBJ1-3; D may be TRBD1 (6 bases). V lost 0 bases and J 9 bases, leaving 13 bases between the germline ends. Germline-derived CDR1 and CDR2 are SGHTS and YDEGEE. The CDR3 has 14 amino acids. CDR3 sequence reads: CASSLVVGAGTIYF. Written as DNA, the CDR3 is TGTGCCAGCAGCTTGGTGGTGGGGGCTGGCACCATATATTTT.

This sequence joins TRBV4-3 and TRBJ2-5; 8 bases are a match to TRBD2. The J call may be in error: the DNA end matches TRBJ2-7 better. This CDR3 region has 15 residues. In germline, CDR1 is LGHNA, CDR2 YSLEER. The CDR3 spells CASSQGGLGTYEQYF. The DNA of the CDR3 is TGCGCCAGCAGCCAAGGGGGACTAGGGACTTACGAGCAGTACTTC.

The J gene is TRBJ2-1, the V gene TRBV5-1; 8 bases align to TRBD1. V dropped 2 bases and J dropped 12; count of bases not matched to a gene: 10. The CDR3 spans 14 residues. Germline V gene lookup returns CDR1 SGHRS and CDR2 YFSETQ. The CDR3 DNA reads TGCGCCAGCAGCTTCGGACAGGGCGATGGTGTGCAGTTCTTC. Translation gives CASSFGQGDGVQFF.

The CDR3 DNA follows: TGTGCCAGCAGCAAAACAGGGTTGTCTGGAAACACCATATATTTT. It yields the protein CASSKTGLSGNTIYF. The chain employs TRBV7-6 and TRBJ1-3; D may be TRBD1 (6 bases). CDR1 and CDR2 from the germline V gene are SGHVS and FNYEAQ. The CDR3 is 15 residues long. Trimming left V 5 bases short and J 1 base short, with 12 bases between.

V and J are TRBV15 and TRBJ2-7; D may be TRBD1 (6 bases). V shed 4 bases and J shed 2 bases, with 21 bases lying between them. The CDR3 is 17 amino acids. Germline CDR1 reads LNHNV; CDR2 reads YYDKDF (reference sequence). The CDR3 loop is CATSKGGPGRPAYEQYF. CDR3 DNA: TGTGCCACCAGCAAAGGGGGACCCGGAAGACCAGCCTACGAGCAGTACTTC.

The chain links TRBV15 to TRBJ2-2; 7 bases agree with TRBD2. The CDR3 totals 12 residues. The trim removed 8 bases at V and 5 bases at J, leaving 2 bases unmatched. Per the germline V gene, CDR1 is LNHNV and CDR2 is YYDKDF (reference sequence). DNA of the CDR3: TGTGCCACCCAGCGGGAAACCGGGGAGCTGTTTTTT. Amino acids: CATQRETGELFF.

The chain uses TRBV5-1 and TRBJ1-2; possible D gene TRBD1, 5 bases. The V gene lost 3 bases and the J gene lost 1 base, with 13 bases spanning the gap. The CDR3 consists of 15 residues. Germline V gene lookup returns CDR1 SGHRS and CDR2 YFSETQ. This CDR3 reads CASSSAPGRNYGYTF. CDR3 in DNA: TGCGCCAGCAGCTCGGCCCCGGGACGTAACTATGGCTACACCTTC.

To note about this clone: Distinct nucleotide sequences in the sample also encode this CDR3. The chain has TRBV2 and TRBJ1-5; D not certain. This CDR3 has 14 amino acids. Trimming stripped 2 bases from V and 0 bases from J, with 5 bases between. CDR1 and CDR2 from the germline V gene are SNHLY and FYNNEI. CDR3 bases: TGTGCCAGCAGTGAAAGTGTTAGCAATCAGCCCCAGCATTTT. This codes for CASSESVSNQPQHF.

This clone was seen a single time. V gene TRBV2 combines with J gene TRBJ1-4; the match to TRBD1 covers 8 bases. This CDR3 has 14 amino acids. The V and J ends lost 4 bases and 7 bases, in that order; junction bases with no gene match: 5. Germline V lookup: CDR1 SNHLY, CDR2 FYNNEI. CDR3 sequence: CASSAQGGSEKLFF. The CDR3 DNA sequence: TGTGCCAGCAGTGCACAGGGGGGCAGTGAAAAACTGTTTTTT. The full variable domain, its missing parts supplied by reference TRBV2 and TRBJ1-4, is EPEVTQTPSHQVTQMGQEVILRCVPISNHLYFYWYRQILGQKVEFLVSFYNNEISEKSEIFDDQFSVERPDGSNFTLKIRSTKLEDSAMYFCASSAQGGSEKLFFGSGTQLSVL.

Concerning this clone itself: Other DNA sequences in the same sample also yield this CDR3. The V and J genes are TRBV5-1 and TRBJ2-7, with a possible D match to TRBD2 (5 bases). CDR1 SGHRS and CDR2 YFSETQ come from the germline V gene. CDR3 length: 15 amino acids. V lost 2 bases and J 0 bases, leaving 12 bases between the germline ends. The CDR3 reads CASSFSGPSSYEQYF. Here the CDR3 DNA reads TGCGCCAGCAGCTTCAGCGGTCCCAGCTCCTACGAGCAGTACTTC.

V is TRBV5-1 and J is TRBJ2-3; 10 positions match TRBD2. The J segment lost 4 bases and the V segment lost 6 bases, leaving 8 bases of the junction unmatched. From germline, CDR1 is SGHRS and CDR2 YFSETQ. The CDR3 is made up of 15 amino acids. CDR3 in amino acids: CASTYSSGSADTQYF. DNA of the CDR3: TGCGCCAGCACCTATTCTAGCGGGAGTGCAGATACGCAGTATTTT.

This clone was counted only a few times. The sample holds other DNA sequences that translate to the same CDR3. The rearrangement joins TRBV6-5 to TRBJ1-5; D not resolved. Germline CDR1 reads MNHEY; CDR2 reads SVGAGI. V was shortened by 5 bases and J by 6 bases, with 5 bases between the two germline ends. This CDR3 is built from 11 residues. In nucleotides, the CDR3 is TGTGCCAGCAGTGAGGCTCAGCCCCAGCATTTT. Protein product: CASSEAQPQHF.

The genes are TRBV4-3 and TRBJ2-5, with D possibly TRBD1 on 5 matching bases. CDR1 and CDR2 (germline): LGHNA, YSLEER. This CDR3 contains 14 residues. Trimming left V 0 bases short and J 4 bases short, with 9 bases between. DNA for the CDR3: TGCGCCAGCAGCCAAGATCGACAGCGAGAGACCCAGTACTTC. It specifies CASSQDRQRETQYF.

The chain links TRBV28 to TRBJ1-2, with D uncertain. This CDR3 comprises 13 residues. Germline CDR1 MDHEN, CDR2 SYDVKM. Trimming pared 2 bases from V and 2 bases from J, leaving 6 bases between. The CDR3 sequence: CASSLIPNYGYTF. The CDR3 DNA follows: TGTGCCAGCAGTTTAATCCCCAACTATGGCTACACCTTC.

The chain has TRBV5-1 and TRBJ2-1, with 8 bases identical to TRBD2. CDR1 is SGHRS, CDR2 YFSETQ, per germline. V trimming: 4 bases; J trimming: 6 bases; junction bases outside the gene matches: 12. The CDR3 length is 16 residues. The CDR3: CASSPSRTSSGNEQFF. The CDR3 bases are TGCGCCAGCAGCCCCTCAAGGACTAGCAGTGGCAATGAGCAGTTCTTC. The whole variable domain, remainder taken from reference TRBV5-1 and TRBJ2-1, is KAGVTQTPRYLIKTRGQQVTLSCSPISGHRSVSWYQQTPGQGLQFLFEYFSETQRNKGNFPGRFSGRQFSNSRSEMNVSTLELGDSALYLCASSPSRTSSGNEQFFGPGTRLTVL.

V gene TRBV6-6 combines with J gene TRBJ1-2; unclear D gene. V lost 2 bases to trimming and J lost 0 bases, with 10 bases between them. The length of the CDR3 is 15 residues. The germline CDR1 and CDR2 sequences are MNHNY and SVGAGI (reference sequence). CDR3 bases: TGTGCCAGCAGTTACGTCGCGAAGACTAACTATGGCTACACCTTC. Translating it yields CASSYVAKTNYGYTF.

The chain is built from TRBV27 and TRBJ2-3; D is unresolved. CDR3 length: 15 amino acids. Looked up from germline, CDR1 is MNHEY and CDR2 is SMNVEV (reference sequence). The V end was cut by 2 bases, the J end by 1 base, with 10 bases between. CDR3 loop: CASSLASLGTDTQYF. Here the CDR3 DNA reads TGTGCCAGCAGTTTAGCATCCCTAGGCACAGATACGCAGTATTTT.

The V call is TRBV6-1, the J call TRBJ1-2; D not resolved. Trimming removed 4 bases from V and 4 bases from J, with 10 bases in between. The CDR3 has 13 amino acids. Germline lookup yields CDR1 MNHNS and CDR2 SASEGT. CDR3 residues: CASSAQDIYGYTF. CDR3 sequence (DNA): TGTGCCAGCAGTGCCCAGGATATCTATGGCTACACCTTC.

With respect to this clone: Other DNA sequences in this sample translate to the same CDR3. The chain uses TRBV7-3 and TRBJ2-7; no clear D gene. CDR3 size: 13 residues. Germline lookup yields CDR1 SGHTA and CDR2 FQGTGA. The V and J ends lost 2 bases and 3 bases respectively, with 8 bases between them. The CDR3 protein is CASSLAGSYEQYF. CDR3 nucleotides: TGTGCCAGCAGCTTAGCAGGCAGCTACGAGCAGTACTTC.